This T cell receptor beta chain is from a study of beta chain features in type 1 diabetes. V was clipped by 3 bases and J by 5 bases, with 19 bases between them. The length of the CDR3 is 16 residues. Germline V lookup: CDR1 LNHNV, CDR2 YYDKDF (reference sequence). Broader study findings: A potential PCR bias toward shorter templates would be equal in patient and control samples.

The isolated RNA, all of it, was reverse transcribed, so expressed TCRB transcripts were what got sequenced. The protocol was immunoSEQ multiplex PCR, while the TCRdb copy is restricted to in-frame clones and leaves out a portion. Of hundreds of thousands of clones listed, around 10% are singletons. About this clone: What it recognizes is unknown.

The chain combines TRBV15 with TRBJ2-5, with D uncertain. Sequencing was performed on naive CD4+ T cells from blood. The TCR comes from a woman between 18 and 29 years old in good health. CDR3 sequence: CATSSPVGSWSETQYF. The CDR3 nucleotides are TGTGCCACCAGCAGTCCAGTGGGCAGCTGGAGCGAGACCCAGTACTTC.